The 7 T cell receptor beta chains presented below share a single source sample, sequenced in a study of cytomegalovirus exposure and HLA in healthy donors. Libraries were prepared by immunoSEQ multiplex PCR; TCRdb keeps only in-frame clonotypes and omits some of them. This sample has over 150,000 clones, with about 90% found just once. The sequenced material came from PBMCs. The origin of the receptors is a woman aged 18-35 years in good health and CMV-seropositive.

V is TRBV28 and J is TRBJ1-5; TRBD1 agrees at 7 bases. Germline V gives CDR1 MDHEN, CDR2 SYDVKM. The CDR3 contains 15 residues. V dropped 4 bases and J dropped 5; count of bases not matched to a gene: 8. This chain's CDR3 is CASSYAAGGYQPQHF. CDR3 bases: TGTGCCAGCAGTTATGCGGCAGGGGGATATCAGCCCCAGCATTTT.

The genes are TRBV5-5 and TRBJ2-7, with D possibly matching TRBD1 (5 bases). The CDR3 spans 16 residues. Germline V gives CDR1 SGHKS, CDR2 YYEKEE (reference sequence). Trimming took 1 base from V and 3 from J, leaving 17 bases between them. CDR3 protein: CASSLLRRVASYEQYF. The CDR3 bases are TGTGCCAGCAGCTTGCTTCGCAGGGTCGCGAGCTACGAGCAGTACTTC.

V and J are TRBV5-1 and TRBJ1-5; possible D gene TRBD1, 6 bases. V lost 0 bases to trimming and J lost 1 base, with 8 bases between them. CDR1 is SGHRS, CDR2 YFSETQ, per germline. The CDR3 is made up of 15 amino acids. The CDR3 loop reads CASSLAGASNQPQHF. The CDR3 DNA follows: TGCGCCAGCAGCTTGGCAGGGGCGAGCAATCAGCCCCAGCATTTT.

V is TRBV7-9 and J is TRBJ2-1; D not certain. CDR1 SEHNR and CDR2 FQNEAQ come from the germline V gene (reference sequence). The CDR3 has 14 amino acids. V lost 5 bases to trimming and J lost 3 bases, with 11 bases between them. The CDR3 DNA reads as TGTGCCAGCAGCCCCGAGGCCCGCTACAATGAGCAGTTCTTC. Amino acids: CASSPEARYNEQFF.

The chain is built from TRBV6-4 and TRBJ1-2, with D maybe TRBD1 (6 bases). The V end was cut by 3 bases, the J end by 4 bases, with 15 bases between. Germline lookup yields CDR1 MRHNA and CDR2 SNTAGT. The CDR3 covers 15 residues. The CDR3 here is CASSEGMGARYGYTF. Here the CDR3 DNA reads TGTGCCAGCAGTGAGGGGATGGGGGCCCGCTATGGCTACACCTTC.

The gene calls are TRBV18 and TRBJ1-5; the D gene is possibly TRBD1 (6 bases). Germline V gives CDR1 KGHSH, CDR2 LQKENI. The CDR3 loop spans 15 amino acids. With 2 bases removed from V and 7 bases from J, the gap between germline ends came to 15 bases. Here the CDR3 reads CASSPSTGSSQPQHF. For the CDR3, the DNA is TGTGCCAGCTCACCATCCACAGGGAGCTCACAGCCCCAGCATTTT.

J is TRBJ2-7 and V is TRBV10-1; 9 positions agree with TRBD1. With V trimmed by 3 bases and J by 1 base, 13 bases remained unmatched. CDR3 size: 18 residues. Germline values: CDR1 WNHNN, CDR2 SYGVQD (reference sequence). The CDR3 loop reads CASSESTLGQGSSYEQYF. As DNA, the CDR3 is TGCGCCAGCAGTGAATCTACATTGGGACAGGGTAGTTCCTACGAGCAGTACTTC.